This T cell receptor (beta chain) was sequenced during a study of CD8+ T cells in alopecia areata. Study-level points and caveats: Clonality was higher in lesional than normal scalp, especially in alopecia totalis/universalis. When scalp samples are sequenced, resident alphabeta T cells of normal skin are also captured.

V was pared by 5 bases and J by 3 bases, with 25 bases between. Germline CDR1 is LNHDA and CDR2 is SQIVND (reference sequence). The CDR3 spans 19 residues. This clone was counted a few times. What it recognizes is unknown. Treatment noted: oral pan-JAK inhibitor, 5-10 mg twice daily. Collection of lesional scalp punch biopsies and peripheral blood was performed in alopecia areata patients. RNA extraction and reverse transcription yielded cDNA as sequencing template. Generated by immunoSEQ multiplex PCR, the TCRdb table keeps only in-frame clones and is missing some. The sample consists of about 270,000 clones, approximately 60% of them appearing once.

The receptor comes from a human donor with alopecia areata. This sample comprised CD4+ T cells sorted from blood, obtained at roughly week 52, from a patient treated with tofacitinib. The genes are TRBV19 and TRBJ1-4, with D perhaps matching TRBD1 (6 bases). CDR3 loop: CASSRWDTGFGMANEKLFF. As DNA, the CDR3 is TGTGCCAGTAGTCGATGGGACACGGGATTTGGGATGGCTAATGAAAAACTGTTTTTT.